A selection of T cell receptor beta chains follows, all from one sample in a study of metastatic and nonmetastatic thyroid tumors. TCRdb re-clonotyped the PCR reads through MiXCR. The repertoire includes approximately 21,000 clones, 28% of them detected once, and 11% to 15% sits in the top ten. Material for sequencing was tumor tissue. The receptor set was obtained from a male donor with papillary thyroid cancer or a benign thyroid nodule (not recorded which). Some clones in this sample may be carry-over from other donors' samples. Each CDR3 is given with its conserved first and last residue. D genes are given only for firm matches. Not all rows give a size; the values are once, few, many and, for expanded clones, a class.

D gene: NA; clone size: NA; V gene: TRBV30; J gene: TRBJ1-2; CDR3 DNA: TGTGCCTGGGGAGGATTTGGGGGCTACACCTTC; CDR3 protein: CAWGGFGGYTF
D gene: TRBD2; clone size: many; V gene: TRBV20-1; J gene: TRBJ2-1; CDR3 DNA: TGCAGTGCTCCCCAGAGATTGGCTAGCGGGAGCCATGAGCAGTTCTTC; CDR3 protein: CSAPQRLASGSHEQFF
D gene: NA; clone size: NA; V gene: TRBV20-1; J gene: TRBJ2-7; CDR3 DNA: TGCAGTGCTAGAAACTCAGGCCGAAACTCCTACGAGCAGTACTTC; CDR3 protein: CSARNSGRNSYEQYF
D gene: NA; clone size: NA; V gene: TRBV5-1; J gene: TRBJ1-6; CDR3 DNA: TGCGCCAGCAGACGAGACCTAAGCCCTTATTCACCCCTCCACTTT; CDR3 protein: CASRRDLSPYSPLHF
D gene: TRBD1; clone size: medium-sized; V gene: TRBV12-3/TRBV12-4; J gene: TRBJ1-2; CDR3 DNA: TGTGCCAGCAGCCTTACAGGGGTCTATGGCTACACCTTC; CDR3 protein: CASSLTGVYGYTF
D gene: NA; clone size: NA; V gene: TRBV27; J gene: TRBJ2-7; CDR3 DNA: TGTGCCAGCAGTTCGCAGGGATTGAGCTACGAGCAGTACTTC; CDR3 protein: CASSSQGLSYEQYF
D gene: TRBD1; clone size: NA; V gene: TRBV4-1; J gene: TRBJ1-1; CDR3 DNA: TGCGCCAGCAGCCATTTTACAGGGGTGAACACTGAAGCTTTCTTT; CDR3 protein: CASSHFTGVNTEAFF
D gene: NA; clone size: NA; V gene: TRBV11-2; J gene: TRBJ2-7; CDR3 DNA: TGTGCCAGCAGCTTATTTGACAGAAACTACGAGCAGTACTTC; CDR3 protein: CASSLFDRNYEQYF
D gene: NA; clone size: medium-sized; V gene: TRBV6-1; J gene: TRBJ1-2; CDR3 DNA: TGTGCCAGCAGTCTCCACCGGCAGACAGGCTATGGCTACACCTTC; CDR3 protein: CASSLHRQTGYGYTF
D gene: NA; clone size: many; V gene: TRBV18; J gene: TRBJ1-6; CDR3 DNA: TGTGCCAGCTCATTTGGACCCGAGTGGAATTCACCCCTCCACTTT; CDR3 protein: CASSFGPEWNSPLHF
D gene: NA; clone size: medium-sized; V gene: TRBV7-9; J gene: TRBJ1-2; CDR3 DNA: TGTGCCAGCAGCGCCCGGTTCCATGGCTACACCTTC; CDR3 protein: CASSARFHGYTF
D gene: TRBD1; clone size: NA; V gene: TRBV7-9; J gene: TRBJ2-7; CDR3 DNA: TGTGCCAGCAGCCCCACGGGCAGGGGGCGCGACGAGCAGTACTTC; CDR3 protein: CASSPTGRGRDEQYF
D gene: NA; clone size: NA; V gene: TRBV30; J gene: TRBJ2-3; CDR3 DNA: TGTGCCTGGAGTGTGTGGCTGCGAGATACGCAGTATTTT; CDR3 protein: CAWSVWLRDTQYF
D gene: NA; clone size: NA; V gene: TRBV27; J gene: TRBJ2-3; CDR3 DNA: TGTGCCAGCAGTTTATATCTGGCCCCCACAGATACGCAGTATTTT; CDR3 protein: CASSLYLAPTDTQYF
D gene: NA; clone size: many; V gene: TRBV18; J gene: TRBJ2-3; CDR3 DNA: TGTGCCAGCTCACCTACCACAGGGATCACAGATACGCAGTATTTT; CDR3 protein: CASSPTTGITDTQYF
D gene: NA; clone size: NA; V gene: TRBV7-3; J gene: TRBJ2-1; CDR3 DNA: TGTGCCAGCAGCTTGGGTCGGGCGGCCCAAAATGAGCAGTTCTTC; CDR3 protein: CASSLGRAAQNEQFF
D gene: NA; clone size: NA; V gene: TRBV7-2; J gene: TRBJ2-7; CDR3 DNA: TGTGCCAGCAGGGTCCTCTCGGGGAGCTCCTACGAGCAGTACTTC; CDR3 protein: CASRVLSGSSYEQYF